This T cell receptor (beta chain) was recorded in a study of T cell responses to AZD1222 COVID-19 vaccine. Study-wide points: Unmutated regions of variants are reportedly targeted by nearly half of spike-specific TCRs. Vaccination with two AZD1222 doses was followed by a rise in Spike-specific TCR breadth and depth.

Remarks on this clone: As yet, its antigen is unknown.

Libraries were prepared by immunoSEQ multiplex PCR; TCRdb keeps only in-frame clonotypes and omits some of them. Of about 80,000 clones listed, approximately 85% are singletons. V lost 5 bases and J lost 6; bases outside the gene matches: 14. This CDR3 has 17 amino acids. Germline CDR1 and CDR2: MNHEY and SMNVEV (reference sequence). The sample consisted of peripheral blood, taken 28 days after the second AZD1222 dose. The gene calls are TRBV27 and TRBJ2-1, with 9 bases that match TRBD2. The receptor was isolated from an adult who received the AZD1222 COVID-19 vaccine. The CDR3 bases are TGTGCCAGCAGTGCTTTACGCGGGGGGGCATATTTCAATGAGCAGTTCTTC. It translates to CASSALRGGAYFNEQFF.